The 7 T cell receptor beta chains reported below all come from one sample, sequenced in a study of regulatory T cells in long-lasting Graves disease. TCR beta libraries were built with iRepertoire HTBI primers and Arm-PCR of CDR3 regions. TCRdb redid the calling of the multiplex PCR reads with MiXCR, one entry per CDR3 protein. Here the sample spans roughly 560,000 distinct CDR3 sequences, around 12% being singletons. The time point was: newly diagnosed GD, antithyroid drugs for less than 3 months. Extracted PBMC RNA gave rise to the TCR library. These data also formed part of another study, on T cells in Graves' hyperthyroidism and ophthalmopathy.

The sample was peripheral blood mononuclear cells (PBMCs), taken at new diagnosis, from a patient treated with antithyroid drugs. Receptor source: a young woman with Graves disease.

The J gene is TRBJ2-2, the V gene TRBV4-3; no clear D. The germline gives CDR1 LGHNA, CDR2 YSLEER. The CDR3 runs to 14 residues. Between the trimmed V and J ends, which lost 5 bases and 0 bases, there was a span of 7 bases. DNA of the CDR3: TGCGCCAGCAGCTACCACACGAACACCGGGGAGCTGTTTTTT. Translating gives CASSYHTNTGELFF.

This clonotype was detected ten times or more. The V call is TRBV28, the J call TRBJ2-7; 8 bases fit TRBD2. Germline CDR1 reads MDHEN; CDR2 reads SYDVKM. Trimming cost V 10 bases and J 6 bases; bases outside gene matches: 14. The CDR3 is 14 residues long. CDR3 in amino acids: CATLVSGGPLEQYF. The CDR3 DNA is TGTGCCACCCTCGTGAGCGGGGGCCCCCTCGAGCAGTACTTC.

This clonotype was recorded many times. The chain links TRBV5-1 to TRBJ1-4; a possible D gene is TRBD1 (5 bases). The CDR3 runs to 15 residues. Trimming left V 4 bases short and J 4 bases short, with 14 bases between. Per germline, CDR1 SGHRS and CDR2 YFSETQ. CDR3 bases: TGCGCCAGCAGCGTGGACACGACCTTTAATGAAAAACTGTTTTTT. This sequence encodes CASSVDTTFNEKLFF.

A few counts support this clonotype. The junction departs from germline at one end; a sequencing error may be responsible. This chain links TRBV6-2 or TRBV6-3 with TRBJ2-2; D might be TRBD2 (6 bases). Germline V lookup: CDR1 MNHEY, CDR2 SVGEGT. This CDR3 is 19 amino acids long. The CDR3 DNA reads as TGTGTCAGCAGTTACGTGTTGGCCCTTGGGGGAGGAAGCACCGGGGAGCTGTTTTTT. It is translated as CVSSYVLALGGGSTGELFF.

The J gene is TRBJ2-7, the V gene TRBV10-2; D is unresolved. Looked up from germline, CDR1 is WSHSY and CDR2 is SAAADI. Trimming pared 5 bases from V and 5 bases from J, leaving 7 bases between. This CDR3 comprises 11 residues. CDR3 region: CASSPIDEQYF. CDR3 bases: TGCGCCAGCAGTCCAATTGACGAGCAGTACTTC.

Ten or more counts support this clonotype. The CDR3 spells CAWSEGSFHEQYF. CDR3 coding DNA: TGTGCCTGGAGTGAGGGTAGCTTCCACGAGCAGTACTTC. The rearrangement links TRBV30 to TRBJ2-7, with no clear D. The CDR3 runs 13 residues. V dropped 1 base and J dropped 5 bases, with 12 bases sitting between them. The germline gives CDR1 GTSNPN, CDR2 SVGIG (reference sequence).

The chain has TRBV7-3 and TRBJ2-2; no reliable D call. Trimming cost V 5 bases and J 1 base, with 14 bases left between them. This CDR3 region has 16 residues. CDR1 SGHTA and CDR2 FQGTGA come from the germline V gene. In DNA form, the CDR3 reads TGTGCCAGCAGCCCTGGTCGGCTCCAGAACACCGGGGAGCTGTTTTTT. Translation: CASSPGRLQNTGELFF.